This T cell receptor beta chain was retrieved from a study of CD8 T cells in Susac syndrome. The CDR3 spans 15 residues. Between the trimmed V and J ends, which lost 1 base and 6 bases, there was a span of 16 bases. Comments on this clonotype: The target antigen is unknown.

Notes on the study in general: The total CD8+ repertoires contained roughly 17 Susac-specific public clones, and the CD8+ TEMRA repertoires contained roughly 5. The study conceded that its TCR sequencing and HLA analysis involved relatively few individuals.

Random hexamers were used to reverse transcribe the RNA input (about 0.5 to 1 ug). Multiplex immunoSEQ PCR targeted 54 Vbeta and 13 Jbeta TCR beta segments. TCRdb re-derived calls from the immunoSEQ multiplex PCR reads in MiXCR, one entry per CDR3 protein. The sample has 80,000 or so distinct CDR3 sequences, 94% seen once. This chain connects TRBV12-3 or TRBV12-4 to TRBJ2-7; D might be TRBD1 (5 bases). This receptor was taken from a human donor with Susac syndrome. Sequencing used CD8+ T cells from PBMCs. The DNA for the CDR3 is TGTGCCAGCAGTTTAGGGGCAGGGAAGGGTCTCGAGCAGTACTTC. Residues: CASSLGAGKGLEQYF.